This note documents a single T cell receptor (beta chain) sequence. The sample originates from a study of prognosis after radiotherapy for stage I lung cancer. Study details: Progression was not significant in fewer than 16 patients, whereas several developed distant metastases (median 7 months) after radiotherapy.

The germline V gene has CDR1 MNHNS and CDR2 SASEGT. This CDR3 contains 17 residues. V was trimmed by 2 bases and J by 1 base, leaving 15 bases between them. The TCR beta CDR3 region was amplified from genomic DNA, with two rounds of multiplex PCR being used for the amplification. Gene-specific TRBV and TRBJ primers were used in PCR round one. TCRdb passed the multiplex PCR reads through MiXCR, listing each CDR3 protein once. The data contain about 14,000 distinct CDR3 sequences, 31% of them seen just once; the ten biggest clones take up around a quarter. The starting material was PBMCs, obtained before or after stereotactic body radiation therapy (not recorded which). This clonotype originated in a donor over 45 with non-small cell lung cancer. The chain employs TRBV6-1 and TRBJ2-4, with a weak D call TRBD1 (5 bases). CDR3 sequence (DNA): TGTGCCAGCAGTGAAAGGAGTAGCCAGGGTGCCAAAAACATTCAGTACTTC. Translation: CASSERSSQGAKNIQYF.